Detailed here is one T cell receptor (beta chain). Original processing notes: Amplifying reference gene primers gave estimates of nucleated cell counts. Profiled with immunoSEQ multiplex PCR; TCRdb holds only in-frame clones, not every one. V, J and clone size are those of that table, while D and trimming were read from the DNA. The sample has approximately 280,000 clones; 75% to 85% are singletons. The germline CDR1 and CDR2 sequences are KGHSH and LQKENI. V was shortened by 3 bases and J by 1 base, with 6 bases between the two germline ends. CDR3 length equals 13 residues. This specimen belongs to a study of blood T cell repertoires in COVID-19. About the research overall: Italy, Spain and the United States were the sources of the convalescent and acute COVID-19 samples. From T cells, B-cell-depleted T cells, or PBMCs came the material, which was cDNA or gDNA.

This clonotype was obtained from a man aged 45-65 years with active or convalescent COVID-19. Sequenced: peripheral blood. The rearrangement uses TRBV18 and TRBJ1-2; no reliable D call. CDR3 nucleotide sequence: TGTGCCAGCTCACCGGCAAATAACTATGGCTACACCTTC. This translates into CASSPANNYGYTF.